The T cell receptor beta chain described here comes from a study of radiotherapy plus CTLA-4 blockade in lung cancer. The overall study: Disease control was achieved by 31% of patients, and objective responses by about 19%. Study findings and constraints: Early blood T cell clone changes and increased post-radiation serum interferon-beta were reportedly the strongest response predictors. Tumor-origin TCR clones grew in blood after radiotherapy plus ipilimumab.

For this clone: Its cognate antigen is unknown.

Enrolled patients, whose metastatic non-small-cell lung cancer was chemo-refractory, received focal radiation plus CTLA-4 blockade with ipilimumab. The CDR3 length is 14 residues. V lost 0 bases and J lost 8, with 8 bases in between. The germline V gene encodes CDR1 MNHNS and CDR2 SASEGT. Sequencing used immunoSEQ multiplex PCR; TCRdb keeps in-frame clones, though not all of them. The sample carries approximately 44,000 clones, 76% recorded once. This sequence originates from a human donor with non-small cell lung cancer who had stable disease on radiotherapy plus ipilimumab. J is TRBJ1-6 and V is TRBV6-1, with D possibly being TRBD1 (5 bases). The specimen comprised peripheral blood, sampled from a patient treated with radiotherapy plus ipilimumab. The CDR3 region is CASSEARVDSPLHF. The CDR3 DNA is TGTGCCAGCAGTGAAGCCAGGGTAGATTCACCCCTCCACTTT.